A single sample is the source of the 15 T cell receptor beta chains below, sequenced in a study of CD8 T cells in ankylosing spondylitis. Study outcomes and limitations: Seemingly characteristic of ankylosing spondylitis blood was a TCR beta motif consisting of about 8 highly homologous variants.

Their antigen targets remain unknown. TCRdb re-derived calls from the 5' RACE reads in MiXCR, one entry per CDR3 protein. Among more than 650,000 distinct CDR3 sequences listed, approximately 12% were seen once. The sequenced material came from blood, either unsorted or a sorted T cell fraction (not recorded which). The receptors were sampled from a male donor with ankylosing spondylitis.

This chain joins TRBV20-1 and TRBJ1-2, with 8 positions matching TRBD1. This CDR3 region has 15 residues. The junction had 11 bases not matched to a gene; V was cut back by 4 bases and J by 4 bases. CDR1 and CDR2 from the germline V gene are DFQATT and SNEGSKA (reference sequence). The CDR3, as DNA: TGCAGTGCTACCCCCTCAGGGGGCGTGGGCTATGGCTACACCTTC. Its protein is CSATPSGGVGYGYTF.

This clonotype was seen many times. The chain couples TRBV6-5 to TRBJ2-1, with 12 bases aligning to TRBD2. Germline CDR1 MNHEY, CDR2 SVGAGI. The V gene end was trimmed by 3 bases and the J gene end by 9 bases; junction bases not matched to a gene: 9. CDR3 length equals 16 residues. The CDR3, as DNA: TGTGCCAGCAGTTATCTCCGGACTAGCGGGATTCTTGAGCAGTTCTTC. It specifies CASSYLRTSGILEQFF.

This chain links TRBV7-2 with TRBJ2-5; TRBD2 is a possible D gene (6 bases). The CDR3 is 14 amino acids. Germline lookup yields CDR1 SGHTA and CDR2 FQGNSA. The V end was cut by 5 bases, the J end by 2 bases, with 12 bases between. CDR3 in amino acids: CASSPAGSQETQYF. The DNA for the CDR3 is TGTGCCAGCAGCCCCGCGGGGTCGCAAGAGACCCAGTACTTC.

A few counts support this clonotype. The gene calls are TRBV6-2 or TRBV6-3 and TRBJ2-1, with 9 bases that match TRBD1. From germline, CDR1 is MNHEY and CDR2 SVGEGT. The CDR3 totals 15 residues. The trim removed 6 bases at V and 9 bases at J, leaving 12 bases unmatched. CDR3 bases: TGTGCCAGCAGACCGCCGGACAGGGGTACCGGTGAGCAGTTCTTC. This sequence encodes CASRPPDRGTGEQFF.

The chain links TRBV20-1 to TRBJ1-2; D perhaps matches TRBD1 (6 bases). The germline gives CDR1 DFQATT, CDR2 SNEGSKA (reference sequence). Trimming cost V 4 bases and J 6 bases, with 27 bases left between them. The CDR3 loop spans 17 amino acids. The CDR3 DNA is TGCAGTGCTAAATATACGGGACACGCCCGGGCCGGTCATGGCTACACCTTC. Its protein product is CSAKYTGHARAGHGYTF.

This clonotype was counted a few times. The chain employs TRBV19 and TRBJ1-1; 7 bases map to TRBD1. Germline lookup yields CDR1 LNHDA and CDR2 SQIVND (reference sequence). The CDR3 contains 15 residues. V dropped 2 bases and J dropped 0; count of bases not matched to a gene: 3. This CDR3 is CASSITGDLNTEAFF. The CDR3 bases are TGTGCCAGTAGTATAACAGGGGACCTGAACACTGAAGCTTTCTTT.

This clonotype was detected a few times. CDR3 residues: CASSLAAQGGHEQFF. DNA for the CDR3: TGTGCCAGCAGCTTAGCTGCACAGGGTGGACATGAGCAGTTCTTC. This sequence joins TRBV7-2 and TRBJ2-1, with D perhaps TRBD1 (6 bases). The CDR3 has 15 amino acids. Germline CDR1 and CDR2: SGHTA and FQGNSA. V lost 0 bases to trimming and J lost 8 bases, with 14 bases between them.

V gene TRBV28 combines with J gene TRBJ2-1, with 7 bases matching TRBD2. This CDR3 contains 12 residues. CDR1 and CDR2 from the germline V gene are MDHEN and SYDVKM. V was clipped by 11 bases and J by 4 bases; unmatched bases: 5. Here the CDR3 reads CAGNSGYNEQFF. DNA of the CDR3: TGTGCCGGAAATAGCGGGTACAATGAGCAGTTCTTC.

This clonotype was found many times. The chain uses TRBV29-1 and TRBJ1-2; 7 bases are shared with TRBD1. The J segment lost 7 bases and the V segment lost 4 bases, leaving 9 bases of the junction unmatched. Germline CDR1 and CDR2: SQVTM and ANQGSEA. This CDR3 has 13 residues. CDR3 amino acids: CSVGNRGEGGYTF. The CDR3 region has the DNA TGCAGCGTTGGGAACAGGGGCGAGGGTGGCTACACCTTC. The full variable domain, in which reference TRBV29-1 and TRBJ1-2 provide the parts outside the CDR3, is SAVISQKPSRDICQRGTSLTIQCQVDSQVTMMFWYRQQPGQSLTLIATANQGSEATYESGFVIDKFPISRPNLTFSTLTVSNMSPEDSSIYLCSVGNRGEGGYTFGSGTRLTVV.

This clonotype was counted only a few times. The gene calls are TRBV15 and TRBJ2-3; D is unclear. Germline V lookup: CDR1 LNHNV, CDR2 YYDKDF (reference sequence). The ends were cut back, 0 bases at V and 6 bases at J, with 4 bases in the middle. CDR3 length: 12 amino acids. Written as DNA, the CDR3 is TGTGCCACCAGCAGAGATGGGGATACGCAGTATTTT. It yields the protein CATSRDGDTQYF.

The CDR3 reads CASSWALHGTNSPLHF. As DNA, the CDR3 is TGCGCCAGCAGCTGGGCGCTCCACGGCACAAATTCACCCCTCCACTTT. The rearrangement uses TRBV5-1 and TRBJ1-6; D is uncertain. This CDR3 has 16 amino acids. Germline CDR1 reads SGHRS; CDR2 reads YFSETQ. V lost 3 bases and J 7 bases, leaving 17 bases between the germline ends.

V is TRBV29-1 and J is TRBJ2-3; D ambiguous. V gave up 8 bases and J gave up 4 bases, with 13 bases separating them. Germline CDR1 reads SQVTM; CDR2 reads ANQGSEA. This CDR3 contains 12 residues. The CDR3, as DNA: TGCAGCCATCGGTGGGGTTCAGATACGCAGTATTTT. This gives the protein CSHRWGSDTQYF.

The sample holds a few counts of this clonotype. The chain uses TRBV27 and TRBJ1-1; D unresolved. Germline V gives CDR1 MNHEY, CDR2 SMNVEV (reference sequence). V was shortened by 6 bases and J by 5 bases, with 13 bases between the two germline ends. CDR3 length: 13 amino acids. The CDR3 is CASSQLGKTEAFF. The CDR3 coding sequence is TGTGCCAGCAGCCAGTTAGGGAAAACTGAAGCTTTCTTT.

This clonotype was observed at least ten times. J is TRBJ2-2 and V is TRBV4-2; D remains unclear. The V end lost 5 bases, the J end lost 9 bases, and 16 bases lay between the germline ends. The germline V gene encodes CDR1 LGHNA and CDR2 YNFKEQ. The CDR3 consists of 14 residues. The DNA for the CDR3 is TGTGCCAGCAGCTGGGCGGAAGGGCTTAGGGAGCTGTTTTTT. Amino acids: CASSWAEGLRELFF.

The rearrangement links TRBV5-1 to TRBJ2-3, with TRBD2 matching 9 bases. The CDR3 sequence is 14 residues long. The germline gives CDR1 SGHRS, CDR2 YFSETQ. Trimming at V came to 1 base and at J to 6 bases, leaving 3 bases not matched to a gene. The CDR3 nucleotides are TGCGCCAGCAGCTTGCCTAGCGGGGCTGATACGCAGTATTTT. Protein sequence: CASSLPSGADTQYF.